The T cell receptor beta chain described here comes from a study of shared clonotypes between healthy human individuals. V was trimmed by 0 bases and J by 5 bases, leaving 8 bases between them. This CDR3 has 13 residues. Germline CDR1 SGHKS, CDR2 YYEKEE (reference sequence). Measured with immunoSEQ multiplex PCR; TCRdb has only the in-frame clones, and not every one. The repertoire holds roughly 2,500,000 clones, with roughly 93% as singletons. Sequences were obtained from naive CD4+ T cells from PBMCs. The subset here: CD45RA+ positively selected. The TCR comes from a man between 18 and 35 years old in good health. Some clones in this sample may be carry-over from other donors' samples. V gene TRBV5-5 combines with J gene TRBJ2-5; maybe TRBD1 (6 bases). CDR3 region: CASSLGRGETQYF. CDR3 nucleotides: TGTGCCAGCAGCTTGGGCAGGGGTGAGACCCAGTACTTC.